This is a list of T cell receptor beta chains from one sample in a study of Graves' ophthalmopathy and Graves' hyperthyroidism. TCRdb re-called the multiplex PCR reads with MiXCR, one entry per CDR3 protein. The sample lists around 1,000,000 distinct CDR3 sequences, roughly 35% seen once, with around 10% in the top ten. The sequencing sample was made of peripheral blood or thyroid tissue (not recorded which). Receptors were obtained from an adult man with Graves' hyperthyroidism. Each CDR3 is given with its conserved first and last residue. Each record gives: V gene, D gene, J gene, clone size, CDR3 protein, CDR3 DNA. A D gene is named only where the DNA matches it firmly. Clone size is not always given. Where it is, it says once, few, many or a class for expanded clones.

v_call: TRBV29-1
d_call: -
j_call: TRBJ2-3
clone_size: -
cdr3_aa: CSASVSSTDTQYF
cdr3_nt: TGCAGCGCATCGGTTTCTAGCACAGATACGCAGTATTTT

v_call: TRBV20-1
d_call: -
j_call: TRBJ2-5
clone_size: few
cdr3_aa: CSARDPGESPRETQYF
cdr3_nt: TGCAGTGCTAGAGATCCGGGAGAGTCCCCGAGGGAGACCCAGTACTTC

v_call: TRBV7-9
d_call: TRBD2
j_call: TRBJ2-3
clone_size: many
cdr3_aa: CASSFLGGSMMNTQYF
cdr3_nt: TGTGCCAGCAGCTTCCTGGGCGGGAGTATGATGAATACGCAGTATTTT

v_call: TRBV9
d_call: -
j_call: TRBJ1-6
clone_size: -
cdr3_aa: CASSVGTNSPLHF
cdr3_nt: TGTGCCAGCAGCGTGGGCACCAATTCACCCCTCCACTTT

v_call: TRBV13
d_call: -
j_call: TRBJ1-6
clone_size: many
cdr3_aa: CASSSQGRNSPLHF
cdr3_nt: TGTGCCAGCAGCTCACAAGGGAGAAATTCACCCCTCCACTTT

v_call: TRBV28
d_call: -
j_call: TRBJ2-7
clone_size: few
cdr3_aa: CASSLVSRAYEQYF
cdr3_nt: TGTGCCAGCAGTTTGGTTTCAAGAGCCTACGAGCAGTACTTC

v_call: TRBV7-8
d_call: TRBD1
j_call: TRBJ1-3
clone_size: many
cdr3_aa: CASSLRQGASGNTIYF
cdr3_nt: TGTGCCAGCAGCCTTAGACAGGGGGCATCTGGAAACACCATATATTTT

v_call: TRBV20-1
d_call: -
j_call: TRBJ2-7
clone_size: few
cdr3_aa: CSARDTNSYEQYF
cdr3_nt: TGCAGTGCTAGAGATACCAATTCCTACGAGCAGTACTTC

v_call: TRBV10-2
d_call: TRBD2
j_call: TRBJ2-7
clone_size: -
cdr3_aa: CASSAGLAGTLEQYF
cdr3_nt: TGCGCCAGCAGTGCCGGACTAGCGGGTACCCTTGAGCAGTACTTC

v_call: TRBV12-3/TRBV12-4
d_call: TRBD1
j_call: TRBJ1-4
clone_size: -
cdr3_aa: CASSRRSGQGNEKLFF
cdr3_nt: TGTGCCAGCAGCCGCCGATCGGGACAGGGAAATGAAAAACTGTTTTTT

v_call: TRBV19
d_call: -
j_call: TRBJ1-5
clone_size: many
cdr3_aa: CASSRSENQPQHF
cdr3_nt: TGTGCCAGTAGTAGGTCAGAAAATCAGCCCCAGCATTTT

v_call: TRBV12-3/TRBV12-4
d_call: -
j_call: TRBJ2-2
clone_size: -
cdr3_aa: CASSPRAQSGELFF
cdr3_nt: TGTGCCAGCAGTCCCCGTGCGCAATCCGGGGAGCTGTTTTTT

v_call: TRBV24-1
d_call: -
j_call: TRBJ2-7
clone_size: once
cdr3_aa: CATRVFNEQYF
cdr3_nt: TGTGCCACCCGGGTATTCAACGAGCAGTACTTC

v_call: TRBV7-9
d_call: -
j_call: TRBJ1-1
clone_size: -
cdr3_aa: CASSPQDRDTEAFF
cdr3_nt: TGTGCCAGCAGCCCCCAGGATAGGGACACTGAAGCTTTCTTT

v_call: TRBV5-1
d_call: TRBD1
j_call: TRBJ1-4
clone_size: -
cdr3_aa: CASSMAGQHEKLFF
cdr3_nt: TGCGCCAGCAGCATGGCGGGACAGCATGAAAAACTGTTTTTT

v_call: TRBV29-1
d_call: -
j_call: TRBJ2-7
clone_size: -
cdr3_aa: CSPKHWTRYEQYF
cdr3_nt: TGCAGCCCGAAACACTGGACCCGCTACGAGCAGTACTTC

v_call: TRBV12-5
d_call: -
j_call: TRBJ1-2
clone_size: -
cdr3_aa: CASSATGRAVNYGYTF
cdr3_nt: TGTGCCAGCAGCGCCACAGGGAGAGCGGTTAACTATGGCTACACCTTC

v_call: TRBV9
d_call: TRBD1
j_call: TRBJ2-2
clone_size: -
cdr3_aa: CASSHGQGGTGELFF
cdr3_nt: TGTGCCAGCAGCCATGGACAGGGGGGTACCGGGGAGCTGTTTTTT

v_call: TRBV10-3
d_call: TRBD2
j_call: TRBJ2-7
clone_size: many
cdr3_aa: CAIGFASGDYEQYF
cdr3_nt: TGTGCCATCGGGTTTGCTAGCGGCGACTACGAGCAGTACTTC

v_call: TRBV7-6
d_call: -
j_call: TRBJ1-2
clone_size: many
cdr3_aa: CASSLGPLNGYTF
cdr3_nt: TGTGCCAGCAGCCTCGGACCGTTGAATGGCTACACCTTC

v_call: TRBV12-3/TRBV12-4
d_call: TRBD1
j_call: TRBJ1-5
clone_size: many
cdr3_aa: CASSLVTGVVGNQPQHF
cdr3_nt: TGTGCCAGCAGTTTAGTAACAGGGGTTGTGGGCAATCAGCCCCAGCATTTT

v_call: TRBV25-1
d_call: -
j_call: TRBJ1-6
clone_size: -
cdr3_aa: CASSKLDGSSYNSPLHF
cdr3_nt: TGTGCCAGCAGCAAACTGGACGGGAGCTCCTATAATTCACCCCTCCACTTT

v_call: TRBV25-1
d_call: TRBD2
j_call: TRBJ2-7
clone_size: many
cdr3_aa: CASNGLAGGGTYEQYF
cdr3_nt: TGTGCCAGCAATGGACTAGCGGGAGGAGGAACCTACGAGCAGTACTTC

v_call: TRBV7-9
d_call: -
j_call: TRBJ2-5
clone_size: many
cdr3_aa: CASSLGRFGGNQETQYF
cdr3_nt: TGTGCCAGCAGCTTAGGTCGTTTCGGGGGAAACCAAGAGACCCAGTACTTC

v_call: TRBV3-1
d_call: TRBD1
j_call: TRBJ1-1
clone_size: -
cdr3_aa: CASTRQGSSTEAFF
cdr3_nt: TGTGCCAGCACCAGACAGGGTTCCAGTACTGAAGCTTTCTTT

v_call: TRBV24-1
d_call: TRBD2
j_call: TRBJ2-5
clone_size: -
cdr3_aa: CATSAPGGVETQYF
cdr3_nt: TGTGCCACCAGTGCCCCCGGGGGGGTAGAGACCCAGTACTTC

v_call: TRBV6-4
d_call: -
j_call: TRBJ1-2
clone_size: -
cdr3_aa: CASSYLATNYGYTF
cdr3_nt: TGTGCCAGCAGTTACTTGGCAACTAACTATGGCTACACCTTC

v_call: TRBV11-2
d_call: TRBD1
j_call: TRBJ2-7
clone_size: -
cdr3_aa: CASSAKSGTGISEQYF
cdr3_nt: TGTGCCAGCAGCGCGAAATCCGGGACAGGGATTTCCGAGCAGTACTTC

v_call: TRBV7-9
d_call: -
j_call: TRBJ2-7
clone_size: -
cdr3_aa: CASSSSRARMLYEQYF
cdr3_nt: TGTGCCAGCAGCTCCTCGAGGGCGCGGATGCTTTACGAGCAGTACTTC

v_call: TRBV7-6
d_call: -
j_call: TRBJ2-7
clone_size: many
cdr3_aa: CASSLETGISYEQYF
cdr3_nt: TGTGCCAGCAGCTTAGAGACAGGTATATCCTACGAGCAGTACTTC

v_call: TRBV12-3/TRBV12-4
d_call: -
j_call: TRBJ1-3
clone_size: many
cdr3_aa: CASARSFGNTIYF
cdr3_nt: TGTGCCAGCGCCCGTTCCTTTGGAAACACCATATATTTT

v_call: TRBV9
d_call: TRBD1
j_call: TRBJ1-2
clone_size: -
cdr3_aa: CASSVGGGQGNYGYTF
cdr3_nt: TGTGCCAGCAGCGTGGGTGGTGGACAGGGGAACTATGGCTACACCTTC

v_call: TRBV20-1
d_call: TRBD2
j_call: TRBJ2-7
clone_size: many
cdr3_aa: CSAPQTSGGSYEQYF
cdr3_nt: TGCAGTGCTCCCCAAACTAGCGGGGGCTCCTACGAGCAGTACTTC

v_call: TRBV24-1
d_call: -
j_call: TRBJ2-2
clone_size: -
cdr3_aa: CASSLFGRGLNTGELFF
cdr3_nt: TGTGCCAGCAGTTTATTCGGGCGGGGGCTGAACACCGGGGAGCTGTTTTTT

v_call: TRBV7-6
d_call: TRBD1
j_call: TRBJ1-2
clone_size: many
cdr3_aa: CASSLDEGTGEGYTF
cdr3_nt: TGTGCCAGCAGCTTAGACGAAGGGACAGGGGAAGGCTACACCTTC

v_call: TRBV20-1
d_call: -
j_call: TRBJ1-2
clone_size: -
cdr3_aa: CSARVSGGQDGYTF
cdr3_nt: TGCAGTGCTAGAGTTTCCGGGGGCCAAGATGGCTACACCTTC

v_call: TRBV7-8
d_call: -
j_call: TRBJ1-4
clone_size: once
cdr3_aa: CASSLQGVGEKLFF
cdr3_nt: TGTGCCAGCAGCCTACAGGGAGTGGGTGAAAAACTGTTTTTT

v_call: TRBV5-8
d_call: TRBD2
j_call: TRBJ2-5
clone_size: -
cdr3_aa: CASSSTSGSGETQYF
cdr3_nt: TGTGCCAGCAGTTCCACTAGCGGGAGTGGGGAGACCCAGTACTTC

v_call: TRBV9
d_call: -
j_call: TRBJ2-6
clone_size: few
cdr3_aa: CASSRILSGANVLTF
cdr3_nt: TGTGCCAGCAGTCGGATCCTCTCTGGGGCCAACGTCCTGACTTTC

v_call: TRBV7-2
d_call: TRBD1
j_call: TRBJ2-7
clone_size: many
cdr3_aa: CATGGGTGVIYEQYF
cdr3_nt: TGTGCCACCGGAGGGGGGACAGGGGTTATTTACGAGCAGTACTTC

v_call: TRBV20-1
d_call: -
j_call: TRBJ2-5
clone_size: many
cdr3_aa: CSARDRGDPYQETQYF
cdr3_nt: TGCAGTGCTAGAGATAGAGGGGATCCTTACCAAGAGACCCAGTACTTC

v_call: TRBV29-1
d_call: TRBD1
j_call: TRBJ2-5
clone_size: -
cdr3_aa: CSVAMTGLGRETQYF
cdr3_nt: TGCAGCGTCGCAATGACAGGGTTGGGGCGCGAGACCCAGTACTTC

v_call: TRBV10-3
d_call: -
j_call: TRBJ1-1
clone_size: few
cdr3_aa: CAINTGPRGYTEAFF
cdr3_nt: TGTGCCATCAATACGGGACCAAGGGGTTACACTGAAGCTTTCTTT

v_call: TRBV4-1
d_call: -
j_call: TRBJ1-2
clone_size: -
cdr3_aa: CASSQDSGYSYGYTF
cdr3_nt: TGCGCCAGCAGCCAAGATTCAGGGTACTCCTATGGCTACACCTTC

v_call: TRBV2
d_call: TRBD1
j_call: TRBJ2-7
clone_size: -
cdr3_aa: CASSQTGQDYEQYF
cdr3_nt: TGTGCCAGCAGCCAGACAGGGCAGGACTACGAGCAGTACTTC